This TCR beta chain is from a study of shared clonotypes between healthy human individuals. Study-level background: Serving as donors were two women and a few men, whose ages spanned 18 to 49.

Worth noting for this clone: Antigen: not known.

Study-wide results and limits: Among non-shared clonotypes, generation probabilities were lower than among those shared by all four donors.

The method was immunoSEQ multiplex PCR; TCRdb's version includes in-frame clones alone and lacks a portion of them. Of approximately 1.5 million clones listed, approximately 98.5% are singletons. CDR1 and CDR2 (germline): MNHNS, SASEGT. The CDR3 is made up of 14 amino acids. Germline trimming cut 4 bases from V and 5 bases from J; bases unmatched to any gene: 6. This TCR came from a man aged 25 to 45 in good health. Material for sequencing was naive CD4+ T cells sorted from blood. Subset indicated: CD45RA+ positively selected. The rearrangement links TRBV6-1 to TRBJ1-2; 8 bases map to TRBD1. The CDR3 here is CASSGDRGVYGYTF. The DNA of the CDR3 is TGTGCCAGCAGTGGCGACAGGGGAGTTTATGGCTACACCTTC.